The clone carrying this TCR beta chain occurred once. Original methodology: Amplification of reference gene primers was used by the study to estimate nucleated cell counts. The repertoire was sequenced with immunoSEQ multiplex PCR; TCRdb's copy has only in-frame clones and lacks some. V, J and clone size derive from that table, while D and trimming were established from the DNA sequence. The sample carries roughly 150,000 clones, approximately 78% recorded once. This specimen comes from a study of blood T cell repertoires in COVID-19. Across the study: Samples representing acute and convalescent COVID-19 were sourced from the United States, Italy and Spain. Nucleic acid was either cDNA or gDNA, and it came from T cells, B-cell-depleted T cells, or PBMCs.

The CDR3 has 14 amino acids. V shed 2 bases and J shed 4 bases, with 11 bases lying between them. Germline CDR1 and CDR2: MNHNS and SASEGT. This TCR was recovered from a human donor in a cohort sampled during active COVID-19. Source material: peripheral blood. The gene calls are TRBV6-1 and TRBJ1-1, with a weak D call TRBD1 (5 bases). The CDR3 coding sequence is TGTGCCAGCAGTGAAATCCCAGGGCTCACTGAAGCTTTCTTT. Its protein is CASSEIPGLTEAFF.